The sequence of this T cell receptor beta chain was determined in a study of blood T cell repertoires in COVID-19 (dated by TCRdb to about 2020). The study in broad terms: Samples from collaborators originated in the United States, Italy and Spain and spanned both the acute and convalescent phases of COVID-19. The prospective study material was composed of cDNA or gDNA derived from T cells, B-cell-depleted T cells, or PBMCs. Deeply sampled blood TCRbeta repertoires from subjects exposed to, actively infected with, or recovered from COVID-19 were included in the dataset. The repertoires were released in a freely available public database meant as a resource for research on the immune response to SARS-CoV-2. Samples came from the ongoing ImmuneRACE study (first 160 participants) plus 1,254 subjects from 6 global collaborators. Nearly every sample came with metadata listing a de-identified subject ID, COVID-19 status, age in years and sex. Where available, HLA class I and class II types were taken from metadata supplied by the sample provider and were not determined by assay-based typing.

The immunoSEQ Assay, a bias-controlled multiplex PCR, was used to amplify TCRbeta CDR3 regions from genomic DNA. In the paper's pipeline: The number of nucleated cells in each sample was estimated from the amplification of reference gene primers within the assay. To quantify the absolute abundance of each unique TCRbeta CDR3 rearrangement, sequence reads were collapsed and filtered. For each sample, productive Simpson clonality was calculated as the square root of Simpson's diversity index across productive rearrangements. This immuneACCESS table, as held by TCRdb, lists in-frame sequences with V and J called but not all clones. Of the missing ones, under half trace to an unresolved V gene in checked studies; the others have no known cause. That table furnishes V, J and clone size, whereas the DNA furnished D and trimming. The sample table contains about 380,000 clones; only one count was recorded for roughly 91% of them. The ten largest clones take up less than 1.5% of the sample.

General conclusions and limits of the study: The quantity of clinical and demographic metadata differed by source and by participant and was supplied without curation.

In the case of this clone: Its antigen specificity is not known. The sample holds no much larger clone one base away, and base qualities are not on file.

The CDR3 spans 15 residues, from the cysteine through the phenylalanine. The entry retains the CDR3 DNA only, 45 bases that are in frame from base 1. Trimming takes 5 bases off V and 5 bases off J; junction bases not matched to a gene: 12. Based on the germline V gene (reference sequence), the CDR1 and CDR2 sequences are LNHDA and SQIVND. Participants in the prospective study were aged roughly 18 to 89 years, lived in 24 United States geographic areas, and enrolled through a virtual design. To assign participants to cohorts, the prospective study relied on clinical history that participants themselves reported in a screening survey and a study questionnaire. Recovered participants in ImmuneRACE Cohort 3 were defined as having two consecutive negative NP/OP PCR tests, clearance from a healthcare professional, or resolution of symptoms. In the prospective study, mobile phlebotomists collected whole blood, serum and a nasopharyngeal or oropharyngeal swab from each participant. Over a roughly two-month period, participants in the prospective study had the option of providing additional blood draws and questionnaires. Prospective study blood samples were shipped either frozen or at room temperature before DNA extraction.

The TCR sequence derives from a woman between 18 and 30 years old who had recovered from COVID-19. The receptor chain draws on TRBV19 and TRBJ2-7; a stretch of 7 junction bases matches TRBD2. The sample taken for sequencing was PBMCs or T cells enriched from blood (not recorded which). CDR3 reads: CASSSQRGAMDEQYF. The DNA reads TGTGCCAGTAGTTCGCAGCGGGGAGCCATGGACGAGCAGTACTTC.